Each of the 30 T cell receptor beta chains below was sequenced from the same sample in a study of spatial heterogeneity in lung cancer. Via MiXCR, TCRdb re-called the 5' RACE reads, giving one row per CDR3 protein. The sample carries 23,000 or so distinct CDR3 sequences, roughly 4.5% recorded once. Time point specified: sample taken at primary tumor resection. Sequencing covered unsorted whole RNA taken from tumor, nontumor lung or frozen PBMC. The sequencing here drew on PBMCs, taken at surgery. These receptors came from a male donor with early-stage non-small cell lung cancer.

There are many counts of this clonotype. J is TRBJ2-1 and V is TRBV24-1, with D perhaps assigned TRBD1 or TRBD2 (5 bases each). Looked up from germline, CDR1 is KGHDR and CDR2 is SFDVKD. CDR3 length: 13 residues. V lost 0 bases and J lost 7, with 6 bases in between. The DNA for the CDR3 is TGTGCCACCAGTGATTTGTGGGGGAATGAGCAGTTCTTC. Translating gives CATSDLWGNEQFF.

This clonotype came up many times. CDR3 DNA sequence: TGTGCCAGCAGCTCAAAGGGCGGGACGGCCGAGCAGTACTTC. Translating it yields CASSSKGGTAEQYF. The V and J genes are TRBV11-3 and TRBJ2-7, with D maybe TRBD2 (6 bases). CDR3 length: 14 residues. Trimming stripped 4 bases from V and 6 bases from J, with 16 bases between. Per germline, CDR1 SGHNT and CDR2 YENEEA.

The sample holds many counts of this clonotype. CDR3 region: CASSSGRQTNNEKLFF. The DNA of the CDR3 is TGCGCCAGCAGCTCTGGACGGCAAACGAATAACGAAAAACTGTTTTTT. This chain links TRBV5-1 with TRBJ1-4, with no clear D. Trimming left V 3 bases short and J 8 bases short, with 20 bases between. From germline, CDR1 is SGHRS and CDR2 YFSETQ. This CDR3 contains 16 residues.

This clonotype qualifies as medium-sized (0.01 to 0.1%). The chain has TRBV20-1 and TRBJ1-5, with D perhaps TRBD1 (6 bases). V was trimmed by 5 bases and J by 0 bases, leaving 8 bases between them. The CDR3 spans 13 residues. Germline assignment: CDR1 DFQATT and CDR2 SNEGSKA (reference sequence). The CDR3 loop is CSAGGHSNQPQHF. CDR3 nucleotide sequence: TGCAGTGCTGGGGGACATAGCAATCAGCCCCAGCATTTT.

This clonotype is classed as medium-sized. The chain has TRBV7-8 and TRBJ2-1; maybe TRBD1 (6 bases). CDR3 length equals 13 residues. V gave up 7 bases and J gave up 8 bases, with 15 bases separating them. Germline assignment: CDR1 SGHVS and CDR2 FQNEAQ. Written as DNA, the CDR3 is TGTGCCAGCATTAGGCTACAGGGCGATGAGCAGTTCTTC. Protein: CASIRLQGDEQFF.

This clonotype came up many times. The chain couples TRBV5-1 to TRBJ1-1, with 7 bases fitting TRBD1. Looked up from germline, CDR1 is SGHRS and CDR2 is YFSETQ. Trimming at V came to 3 bases and at J to 6 bases, leaving 8 bases not matched to a gene. This CDR3 has 14 amino acids. The CDR3, as DNA: TGCGCCAGCAGCTACGGGACAGTCAAGGCTGAAGCTTTCTTT. Translation: CASSYGTVKAEAFF.

This clonotype has at least ten counts. The chain recombines TRBV28 with TRBJ2-7; 10 positions agree with TRBD2. Germline V gives CDR1 MDHEN, CDR2 SYDVKM. This CDR3 has 17 residues. Germline trimming cut 6 bases from V and 1 base from J; bases unmatched to any gene: 12. The CDR3 protein is CASRSFLTSGKSYEQYF. DNA for the CDR3: TGTGCCAGCAGGTCGTTCCTCACTAGCGGGAAGTCCTACGAGCAGTACTTC.

This clonotype showed up many times. This chain connects TRBV5-5 to TRBJ1-3; D gene unclear. The CDR3 has 13 amino acids. The ends were cut back, 5 bases at V and 0 bases at J, with 6 bases in the middle. Germline V CDR1 and CDR2: SGHKS, YYEKEE (reference sequence). CDR3 DNA: TGTGCCAGCAGTTGGGGCTCTGGAAACACCATATATTTT. Translated, it gives CASSWGSGNTIYF.

This clonotype was seen many times. The gene calls are TRBV11-2 and TRBJ2-6; no reliable D call. With 0 bases removed from V and 1 base from J, the gap between germline ends came to 4 bases. CDR1 SGHAT and CDR2 FQNNGV come from the germline V gene. This CDR3 contains 15 residues. Here the CDR3 reads CASSLELSGANVLTF. The CDR3 nucleotides read TGTGCCAGCAGCTTAGAGTTATCTGGGGCCAACGTCCTGACTTTC.

Notes on this clonotype: This sequence may be a read error, since a much larger clone differs from it by one base. This chain joins TRBV28 and TRBJ1-2; no definite D call. The V gene lost 3 bases and the J gene lost 9 bases, with 8 bases spanning the gap. The CDR3 has 11 amino acids. Germline CDR1 MDHEN, CDR2 SYDVKM. The CDR3 DNA reads TGTGCCAGCAGTTTGGGGTCCCGCTACACCTTC. Its protein product is CASSLGSRYTF.

This clonotype was detected many times. The chain is built from TRBV11-2 and TRBJ2-1, with TRBD2 matching 8 bases. Germline CDR1 is SGHAT and CDR2 is FQNNGV. V lost 2 bases, J lost 8 bases, and 8 bases stayed unmatched. The CDR3 is made up of 15 amino acids. In DNA form, the CDR3 reads TGTGCCAGCAGCTTAAGTTACGGGAGGGCTGATGAGCAGTTCTTC. It yields the protein CASSLSYGRADEQFF.

This clonotype was recorded at least ten times. The chain links TRBV7-3 to TRBJ2-3; D gene uncertain. There are 14 residues in the CDR3. From germline, CDR1 is SGHTA and CDR2 FQGTGA. The V end was cut by 2 bases, the J end by 2 bases, with 8 bases between. CDR3: CASSLLAFTDTQYF. Here the CDR3 DNA reads TGTGCCAGCAGCTTACTTGCTTTCACAGATACGCAGTATTTT.

This clonotype was seen many times. The chain has TRBV28 and TRBJ2-6, with 7 bases aligning to TRBD1. CDR1 MDHEN and CDR2 SYDVKM come from the germline V gene. The CDR3 is made up of 16 amino acids. V shed 10 bases and J 1 base; nucleotides not matched to a gene: 10. The CDR3 nucleotides are TGTGCCACCGCTGACCCGACAGGGTCTGGGGCCAACGTCCTGACTTTC. Translated, it gives CATADPTGSGANVLTF.

This clonotype was recorded many times. The chain joins TRBV18 to TRBJ1-2, with 7 bases matching TRBD1. The CDR3 spans 18 residues. The germline gives CDR1 KGHSH, CDR2 LQKENI. V dropped 4 bases and J dropped 0; count of bases not matched to a gene: 14. The CDR3 spells CASSRVAAQGLSNYGYTF. CDR3 nucleotides: TGTGCCAGCTCACGAGTGGCGGCACAGGGGCTTTCTAACTATGGCTACACCTTC.

In this sample, this clonotype turned up many times. The chain is built from TRBV6-5 and TRBJ2-7, with D perhaps assigned TRBD1 or TRBD2 (6 bases each). V was trimmed by 0 bases and J by 4 bases, leaving 13 bases between them. CDR1 and CDR2 (germline): MNHEY, SVGAGI. CDR3 length: 15 residues. CDR3 coding DNA: TGTGCCAGCAGTTACTCACAGTGGGGGGCTTACGAGCAGTACTTC. This encodes CASSYSQWGAYEQYF.

This clonotype was observed many times. V gene TRBV28 combines with J gene TRBJ2-3, with a possible D match to TRBD2 (7 bases). Germline-derived CDR1 and CDR2 are MDHEN and SYDVKM. With 4 bases removed from V and 6 bases from J, the gap between germline ends came to 20 bases. The CDR3 covers 16 residues. This CDR3 reads CASSSPQGGGSDTQYF. CDR3 nucleotides: TGTGCCAGCAGTTCCCCTCAAGGGGGGGGGTCGGATACGCAGTATTTT.

This clonotype was seen repeatedly, ten times or more. The rearrangement uses TRBV5-1 and TRBJ2-1, with 13 bases identical to TRBD2. CDR1 SGHRS and CDR2 YFSETQ come from the germline V gene. The CDR3 sequence is 14 residues long. J was trimmed by 9 bases and V by 6 bases; bases with no gene match: 6. CDR3 nucleotides: TGCGCCAGCAAACTAGCGGGGGGGCCTGGTGAGCAGTTCTTC. It specifies CASKLAGGPGEQFF.

In nucleotides, the CDR3 is TGTGCCAGCAGTCCCTTAGGTGGCACTGAAGCTTTCTTT. Translating gives CASSPLGGTEAFF. This chain joins TRBV6-6 and TRBJ1-1; D not resolved. The CDR3 totals 13 residues. Trimming pared 5 bases from V and 4 bases from J, leaving 11 bases between. Germline-derived CDR1 and CDR2 are MNHNY and SVGAGI (reference sequence).

This clonotype was observed at least ten times. This chain connects TRBV3-1 to TRBJ2-1, with TRBD2 identical over 9 bases. Trimming cost V 3 bases and J 5 bases; bases outside gene matches: 8. The CDR3 has 16 amino acids. In germline, CDR1 is LGHDT, CDR2 YNNKEL (reference sequence). CDR3 nucleotides: TGTGCCAGCAGCCACGGTAGCGGGAGCAAACACAATGAGCAGTTCTTC. It is translated as CASSHGSGSKHNEQFF.

This clonotype has a count of ten or more. The rearrangement joins TRBV6-6 to TRBJ1-5; D not certain. Trimming removed 5 bases at V and 2 bases at J, with 13 bases between. Germline CDR1 MNHNY, CDR2 SVGAGI (reference sequence). The CDR3 is made up of 15 amino acids. CDR3 in DNA: TGTGCCAGCAGTACCCTTGGGGTGGGCAATCAGCCCCAGCATTTT. This codes for CASSTLGVGNQPQHF.

Many counts were recorded for this clonotype. CDR3 nucleotide sequence: TGTGCCTCGACGGGAAGGGACAGGTCCTACAATGAGCAGTTCTTC. It specifies CASTGRDRSYNEQFF. This chain connects TRBV10-3 to TRBJ2-1; 8 bases fit TRBD1. V gave up 11 bases and J gave up 1 base; unmatched junction bases: 10. The length of the CDR3 is 15 residues. Germline assignment: CDR1 ENHRY and CDR2 SYGVKD.

This clonotype has at least ten counts. The V gene is TRBV23-1, the J gene TRBJ2-2; a possible D gene is TRBD1 (6 bases). TRBV23-1 is designated an ORF whose function remains uncertain. The CDR3 contains 19 residues. V was shortened by 0 bases and J by 0 bases, with 17 bases between the two germline ends. The CDR3 nucleotides are TGCGCCAGCAGTCAATCAGGGGCCGACAGGAACTCGAACACCGGGGAGCTGTTTTTT. Its translation is CASSQSGADRNSNTGELFF.

This clonotype was observed at least ten times. The CDR3: CSFRTGSHEQYF. The DNA of the CDR3 is TGCAGCTTCCGGACAGGCTCACACGAGCAGTACTTC. This chain links TRBV29-1 with TRBJ2-7, with 7 bases that match TRBD1. This CDR3 is 12 amino acids long. Germline loops: CDR1 SQVTM, CDR2 ANQGSEA. V gave up 8 bases and J gave up 5 bases; unmatched junction bases: 9.

In this sample, this clonotype turned up many times. The rearrangement uses TRBV5-1 and TRBJ2-2, with a weak D call TRBD1 (7 bases). The germline CDR1 and CDR2 sequences are SGHRS and YFSETQ. The CDR3 length is 14 residues. Trimming stripped 4 bases from V and 3 bases from J, with 10 bases between. Written as DNA, the CDR3 is TGCGCCAGCAGCCCCAGGGGGGACACCGGGGAGCTGTTTTTT. This encodes CASSPRGDTGELFF.

This clonotype has ten or more counts. V and J are TRBV5-1 and TRBJ2-1; a possible D gene is TRBD1 (6 bases). Germline CDR1 is SGHRS and CDR2 is YFSETQ. The CDR3 sequence is 16 residues long. V lost 2 bases and J 0 bases, leaving 12 bases between the germline ends. CDR3 in DNA: TGCGCCAGCAGCTTTAGAAGGGGGAGCTCCTACAATGAGCAGTTCTTC. As protein: CASSFRRGSSYNEQFF.

This clonotype was found a few times. The V call is TRBV30, the J call TRBJ1-5; 7 bases align to TRBD1. The trim removed 0 bases at V and 0 bases at J, leaving 8 bases unmatched. The CDR3 has 17 amino acids. Germline V gene sequence: CDR1 GTSNPN, CDR2 SVGIG (reference sequence). This chain's CDR3 is CAWSVKGRGTSNQPQHF. The CDR3 DNA is TGTGCCTGGAGTGTAAAGGGCAGGGGGACTAGCAATCAGCCCCAGCATTTT. The full variable domain, completed using reference TRBV30 and TRBJ1-5, is SQTIHQWPATLVQPVGSPLSLECTVEGTSNPNLYWYRQAAGRGLQLLFYSVGIGQISSEVPQNLSASRPQDRQFILSSKKLLLSDSGFYLCAWSVKGRGTSNQPQHFGDGTRLSIL.

This clonotype was found many times. This rearrangement joins TRBV4-1 to TRBJ1-4; no firm D call. The V gene's germline CDR1 is MGHRA and CDR2 YSYEKL. The CDR3 runs to 13 residues. V dropped 1 base and J dropped 7 bases, with 7 bases sitting between them. CDR3 sequence reads: CASSQGFSEKLFF. The CDR3 nucleotides are TGCGCCAGCAGCCAAGGGTTTTCTGAAAAACTGTTTTTT.

This clonotype was counted ten times or more. The chain joins TRBV7-2 to TRBJ1-2; D is unresolved. Trimming removed 5 bases from V and 2 bases from J, with 12 bases in between. CDR1 and CDR2 (germline): SGHTA, FQGNSA. This CDR3 has 14 residues. CDR3 sequence (DNA): TGTGCCAGCAGCCCCCGCCGCACAAACTATGGCTACACCTTC. Amino acid sequence: CASSPRRTNYGYTF.

The chain carries TRBV18 and TRBJ2-5; maybe TRBD1 (6 bases). This CDR3 is 15 amino acids long. CDR1 KGHSH and CDR2 LQKENI come from the germline V gene. The germline V and J ends were trimmed by 0 bases and 2 bases, with 10 bases remaining between them. CDR3 DNA: TGTGCCAGCTCACCACCCGGGACACCTCAAGAGACCCAGTACTTC. This gives the protein CASSPPGTPQETQYF.

In its sample, this clonotype was seen many times. V gene TRBV10-3 combines with J gene TRBJ2-5, with a possible D match to TRBD1 (7 bases). The germline gives CDR1 ENHRY, CDR2 SYGVKD. The CDR3 is 15 residues long. V lost 4 bases and J lost 0, with 12 bases in between. The CDR3 coding sequence is TGTGCCATCAGTGGCGCGGGACAGAACCAAGAGACCCAGTACTTC. Residues: CAISGAGQNQETQYF.